This T cell receptor (beta chain) comes out of a study of shared clonotypes between healthy human individuals. Notes on the study in general: Enrolling few donors narrowed the genetic and exposure-history diversity that was represented.

Investigators spread the genomic DNA of each subset evenly over several immunoSEQ plates. Measured with immunoSEQ multiplex PCR; TCRdb has only the in-frame clones, and not every one. The sample consists of 450,000 to 500,000 clones, approximately 80% of them appearing once. The count of this clone is one. The antigen is undetermined. The study drew its donors from healthy HIV-negative adults without recent acute infections or vaccinations. This CDR3 region has 17 residues. The germline V gene encodes CDR1 SGHNT and CDR2 YYREEE (reference sequence). The ends lost 5 bases at V and 2 bases at J; junction bases unmatched: 10.

The sample taken for sequencing was PBMCs. The V gene is TRBV5-4, the J gene TRBJ2-2, with 9 nucleotides matching TRBD2. The receptor was isolated from a woman aged 35 to 49 in good health. Some clones in this sample may be carry-over from other donors' samples. The CDR3 bases are TGTGCCAGCAGATCAAGCCCTAGCGGGACTAACACCGGGGAGCTGTTTTTT. Translating gives CASRSSPSGTNTGELFF. Complete variable domain (other parts from reference TRBV5-4 and TRBJ2-2): ETGVTQSPTHLIKTRGQQVTLRCSSQSGHNTVSWYQQALGQGPQFIFQYYREEENGRGNFPPRFSGLQFPNYSSELNVNALELDDSALYLCASRSSPSGTNTGELFFGEGSRLTVL.